These T cell receptor beta chains were read from a single sample in a study of glioma-infiltrating T cells. One entry per CDR3 protein results from TCRdb running MiXCR on the multiplex PCR reads. The sample contains more than 300,000 distinct CDR3 sequences, less than 50% of which appear only once. Source material: glioma tissue, nonneoplastic brain tissue, or PBMCs (not recorded which). The receptors were sampled from a human donor with low-grade glioma or glioblastoma, undergoing nonglioma brain surgery, or in good health (not recorded which). Both conserved end residues are part of each CDR3. The D gene is left open where the match is weak. Clone size, where shown, is once, few, many, or a class for clones that have expanded.

size | J | D | V | CDR3 | DNA
. | TRBJ2-7 | . | TRBV25-1 | CASSQSGPSEQYF | TGTGCCAGCAGCCAAAGTGGTCCGAGTGAGCAGTACTTC
few | TRBJ1-1 | TRBD1 | TRBV6-1 | CASSEPGQGNTEAFF | TGTGCCAGCAGTGAACCGGGACAGGGGAACACTGAAGCTTTCTTT
. | TRBJ1-3 | . | TRBV7-6 | CAGSLEGRVGNTIYF | TGTGCCGGCAGCCTCGAGGGCAGGGTCGGAAACACCATATATTTT
. | TRBJ1-2 | . | TRBV14 | CASSQGFRDGYTF | TGTGCCAGCAGCCAAGGGTTCAGGGATGGCTACACCTTC
. | TRBJ1-1 | TRBD1 | TRBV28 | CASSAGQGHTEAFF | TGTGCCAGCAGTGCGGGACAGGGGCACACTGAAGCTTTCTTT
. | TRBJ2-1 | . | TRBV6-1 | CASSPRRGYNEQFF | TGTGCCAGCAGCCCCAGGCGGGGTTACAATGAGCAGTTCTTC
few | TRBJ1-5 | . | TRBV7-2 | CASRQDGNSNQPQHF | TGTGCCAGCAGACAGGACGGTAATAGCAATCAGCCCCAGCATTTT
few | TRBJ2-1 | TRBD2 | TRBV24-1 | CATSDFRTSNEQFF | TGTGCCACCAGTGATTTCAGGACTAGCAATGAGCAGTTCTTC
few | TRBJ2-7 | . | TRBV4-1 | CASTLEHGSGYEQYF | TGCGCCAGCACCCTCGAGCATGGTAGCGGCTACGAGCAGTACTTC
. | TRBJ2-3 | TRBD2 | TRBV7-2 | CASTRGGPSDTQYF | TGTGCCAGCACTAGGGGAGGGCCTTCCGATACGCAGTATTTT
. | TRBJ2-7 | . | TRBV10-3 | CAIGAGEQYF | TGTGCCATCGGGGCAGGAGAGCAGTACTTC
. | TRBJ2-1 | TRBD2 | TRBV4-3 | CANSRTSGTSYNEQFF | TGCGCCAACAGCCGGACTAGCGGGACATCCTACAATGAGCAGTTCTTC
few | TRBJ2-3 | TRBD2 | TRBV4-2 | CASSPRPMTLASGSADTQYF | TGTGCCAGCAGCCCGCGACCGATGACCCTAGCTAGCGGGAGTGCAGATACGCAGTATTTT
. | TRBJ2-7 | TRBD1 | TRBV11-2 | CASRKPGQVYTEQYF | TGTGCCAGCAGAAAACCGGGACAGGTATATACCGAGCAGTACTTC
. | TRBJ2-7 | TRBD2 | TRBV6-1 | CASRGQRGSVGVAGSYEQYF | TGTGCCAGCAGGGGCCAACGGGGTTCGGTGGGGGTAGCGGGGAGCTACGAGCAGTACTTC
. | TRBJ2-1 | . | TRBV20-1 | CSARDYGTVDYDEQFF | TGCAGTGCTAGAGACTATGGGACCGTAGATTACGATGAGCAGTTCTTC
. | TRBJ1-1 | TRBD1 | TRBV7-2 | CASSLHGQGYTEAFF | TGTGCCAGCAGCCTTCATGGACAGGGGTACACTGAAGCTTTCTTT
. | TRBJ2-7 | . | TRBV28 | CASVLRPSSYEQYF | TGTGCCAGCGTCTTGAGGCCAAGCTCCTACGAGCAGTACTTC
. | TRBJ2-7 | TRBD2 | TRBV20-1 | CSASRVGTSPDEQYF | TGCAGTGCTAGTAGGGTCGGGACTAGTCCCGACGAGCAGTACTTC
. | TRBJ1-4 | . | TRBV20-1 | CSTGDLFF | TGCAGTACGGGGGATCTGTTTTTT
many | TRBJ2-7 | . | TRBV6-1 | CASSEFRYEQYF | TGTGCCAGCAGTGAATTTCGGTACGAGCAGTACTTC
few | TRBJ2-7 | . | TRBV7-2 | CASSLVLSTISYEQYF | TGTGCCAGCAGCTTAGTGCTGTCTACCATCTCCTACGAGCAGTACTTC
few | TRBJ1-4 | . | TRBV4-2 | CASSDDLVGSGSNEKLFF | TGTGCCAGCAGCGATGATTTGGTGGGATCAGGGTCTAATGAAAAACTGTTTTTT
. | TRBJ2-7 | TRBD2 | TRBV7-2 | CASSQTSTFLYEQYF | TGTGCCAGCAGCCAGACTAGCACCTTTCTCTACGAGCAGTACTTC
few | TRBJ1-2 | . | TRBV24-1 | CATSDPRWGAGVTF | TGTGCCACCAGTGATCCCCGTTGGGGGGCCGGAGTCACCTTC
many | TRBJ1-1 | . | TRBV27 | CASRSRWFTEAFF | TGTGCCAGCAGATCGAGGTGGTTCACTGAAGCTTTCTTT
. | TRBJ2-1 | TRBD2 | TRBV18 | CASSLRLAGGPLPNEQFF | TGTGCCAGCTCACTCCGACTAGCGGGAGGGCCTCTTCCCAATGAGCAGTTCTTC
. | TRBJ1-1 | . | TRBV18 | CGSSPLGPNTEAFF | TGTGGCAGCTCACCGCTGGGCCCGAACACTGAAGCTTTCTTT
few | TRBJ2-3 | . | TRBV7-2 | CASSSSFGADTQYF | TGTGCCAGCAGCTCATCCTTTGGGGCGGATACGCAGTATTTT
many | TRBJ2-3 | . | TRBV27 | CATGLGITDTQYF | TGTGCCACCGGATTAGGTATCACAGATACGCAGTATTTT
many | TRBJ1-2 | TRBD1 | TRBV27 | CASSPDRGQYYGYTF | TGTGCCAGCAGTCCCGACAGGGGGCAGTACTATGGCTACACCTTC
. | TRBJ2-7 | TRBD1 | TRBV27 | CASGRTGFSERYF | TGTGCAAGCGGCCGGACAGGGTTTTCCGAGCGGTACTTC
. | TRBJ2-7 | TRBD2 | TRBV4-1 | CASSLSGASGSYEQYF | TGCGCCAGCAGCCTATCTGGGGCTAGCGGGAGCTACGAGCAGTACTTC
. | TRBJ2-1 | TRBD1 | TRBV12-3/TRBV12-4 | CASGSRTGVSNEQFF | TGTGCCAGCGGCTCCCGGACAGGGGTAAGCAATGAGCAGTTCTTC
few | TRBJ1-3 | TRBD1 | TRBV7-2 | CASSLVDREENTIYF | TGTGCCAGCAGCTTAGTCGACAGGGAAGAAAACACCATATATTTT
. | TRBJ2-7 | . | TRBV12-3/TRBV12-4 | CASSLRIGLVNEQYF | TGTGCCAGCAGTTTAAGAATCGGCCTAGTCAACGAGCAGTACTTC
many | TRBJ2-1 | TRBD1 | TRBV6-2/TRBV6-3 | CASSWTGNNEQFF | TGTGCCAGCAGTTGGACAGGGAACAATGAGCAGTTCTTC
few | TRBJ1-5 | . | TRBV20-1 | CSARRSGSNQPQHF | TGCAGTGCTAGAAGATCGGGTAGCAATCAGCCCCAGCATTTT
many | TRBJ1-4 | . | TRBV25-1 | CASSDGGYEKLFF | TGTGCCAGCAGTGATGGGGGATACGAAAAACTGTTTTTT
. | TRBJ2-1 | TRBD2 | TRBV7-2 | CASSLNSGREQFF | TGTGCCAGCAGCTTAAATAGCGGGAGGGAGCAGTTCTTC
. | TRBJ1-5 | . | TRBV15 | CATTERVNQPQHF | TGTGCCACCACTGAGAGGGTCAATCAGCCCCAGCATTTT
. | TRBJ2-1 | TRBD1 | TRBV20-1 | CSASEIEDRGRVEQFF | TGCAGTGCTAGCGAAATCGAGGACAGGGGGCGTGTCGAGCAGTTCTTC
. | TRBJ2-7 | . | TRBV20-1 | CSATTSGPVGEQYF | TGCAGTGCGACCACGTCCGGGCCGGTGGGGGAGCAGTACTTC
. | TRBJ2-7 | TRBD1 | TRBV18 | CASSPQTGALYEQYF | TGTGCCAGCTCACCGCAAACAGGGGCCCTCTACGAGCAGTACTTC
. | TRBJ2-5 | . | TRBV20-1 | CSADSEARVYLVTQYF | TGCAGTGCAGACTCGGAAGCACGCGTCTACCTTGTGACCCAGTACTTC
. | TRBJ2-7 | . | TRBV18 | CASSRDLYEQYF | TGTGCCAGCTCCCGAGACCTCTACGAGCAGTACTTC
. | TRBJ2-7 | TRBD2 | TRBV6-1 | CASSRRVAGLDEQYF | TGTGCCAGCAGCCGGAGGGTAGCGGGATTGGACGAGCAGTACTTC
. | TRBJ1-5 | TRBD1 | TRBV19 | CASSSRSGTGGQPQQF | TGTGCCAGTAGTAGCCGTTCCGGGACAGGGGGTCAGCCCCAGCAATTT